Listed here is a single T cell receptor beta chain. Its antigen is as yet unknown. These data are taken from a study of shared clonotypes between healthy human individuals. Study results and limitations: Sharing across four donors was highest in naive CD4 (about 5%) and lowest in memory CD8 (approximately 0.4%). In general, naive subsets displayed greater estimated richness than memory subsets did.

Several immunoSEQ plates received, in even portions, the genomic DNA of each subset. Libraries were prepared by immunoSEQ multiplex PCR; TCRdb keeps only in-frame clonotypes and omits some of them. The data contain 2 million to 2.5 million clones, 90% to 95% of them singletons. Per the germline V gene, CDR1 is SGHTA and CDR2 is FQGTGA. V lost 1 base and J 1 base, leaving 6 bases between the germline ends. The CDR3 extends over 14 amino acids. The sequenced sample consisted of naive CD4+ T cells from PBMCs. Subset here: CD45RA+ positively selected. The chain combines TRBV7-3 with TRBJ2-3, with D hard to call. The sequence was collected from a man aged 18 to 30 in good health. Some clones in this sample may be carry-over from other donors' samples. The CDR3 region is CASSLSIGTDTQYF. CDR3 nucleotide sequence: TGTGCCAGCAGCTTAAGCATTGGCACAGATACGCAGTATTTT. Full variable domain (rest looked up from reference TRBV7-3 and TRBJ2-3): GAGVSQTPSNKVTEKGKYVELRCDPISGHTALYWYRQSLGQGPEFLIYFQGTGAADDSGLPNDRFFAVRPEGSVSTLKIQRTERGDSAVYLCASSLSIGTDTQYFGPGTRLTVL.